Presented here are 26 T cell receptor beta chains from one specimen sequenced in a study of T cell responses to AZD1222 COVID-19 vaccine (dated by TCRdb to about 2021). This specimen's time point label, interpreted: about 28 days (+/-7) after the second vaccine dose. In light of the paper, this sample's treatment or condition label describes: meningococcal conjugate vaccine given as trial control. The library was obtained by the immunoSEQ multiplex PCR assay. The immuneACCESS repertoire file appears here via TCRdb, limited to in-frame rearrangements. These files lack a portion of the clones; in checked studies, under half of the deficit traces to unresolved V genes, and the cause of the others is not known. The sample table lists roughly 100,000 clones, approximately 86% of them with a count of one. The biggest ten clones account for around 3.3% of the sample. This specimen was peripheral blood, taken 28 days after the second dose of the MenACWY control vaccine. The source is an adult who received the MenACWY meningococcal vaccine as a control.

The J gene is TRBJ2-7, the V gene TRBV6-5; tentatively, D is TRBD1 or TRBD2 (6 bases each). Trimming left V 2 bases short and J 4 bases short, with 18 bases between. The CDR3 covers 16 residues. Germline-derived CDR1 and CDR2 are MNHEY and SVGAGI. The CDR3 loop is CASSYGGGLLAYEQYF. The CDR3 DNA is TGTGCCAGCAGTTACGGAGGGGGTCTGTTGGCTTACGAGCAGTACTTC.

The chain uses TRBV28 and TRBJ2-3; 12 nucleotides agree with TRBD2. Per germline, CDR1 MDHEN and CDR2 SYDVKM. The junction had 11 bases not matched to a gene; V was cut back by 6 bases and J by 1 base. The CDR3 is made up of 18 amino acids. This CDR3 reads CASRQTSGGNWGTDTQYF. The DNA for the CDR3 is TGTGCCAGCAGGCAGACTAGCGGGGGAAACTGGGGCACAGATACGCAGTATTTT.

The CDR3 DNA follows: TGTGCCAGCAGTTACCTCCGACAGGGGGCCGAGACCCAGTACTTC. It codes for CASSYLRQGAETQYF. The V and J genes are TRBV6-6 and TRBJ2-5; 10 positions match TRBD1. The V gene's germline CDR1 is MNHNY and CDR2 SVGAGI (reference sequence). The CDR3 spans 15 residues. V gave up 2 bases and J gave up 5 bases; unmatched junction bases: 5.

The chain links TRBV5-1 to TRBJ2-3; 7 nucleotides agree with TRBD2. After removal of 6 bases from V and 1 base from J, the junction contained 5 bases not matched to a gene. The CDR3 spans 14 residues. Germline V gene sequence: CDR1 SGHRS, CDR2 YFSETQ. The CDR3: CASTSGEGTDTQYF. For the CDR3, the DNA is TGCGCCAGCACAAGCGGGGAGGGCACAGATACGCAGTATTTT.

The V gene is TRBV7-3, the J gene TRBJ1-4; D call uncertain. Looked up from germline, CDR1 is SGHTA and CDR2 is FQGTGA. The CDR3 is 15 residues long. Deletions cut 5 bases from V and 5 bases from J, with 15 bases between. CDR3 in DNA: TGTGCCAGCAGCCCACCTGCAAGGAGGAATGAAAAACTGTTTTTT. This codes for CASSPPARRNEKLFF.

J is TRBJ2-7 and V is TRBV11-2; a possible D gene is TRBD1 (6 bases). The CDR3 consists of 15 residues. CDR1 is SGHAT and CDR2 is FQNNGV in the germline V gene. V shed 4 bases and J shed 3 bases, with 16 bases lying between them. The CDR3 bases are TGTGCCAGCAGCTCTGCCCCGGACAGCGTCTACGAGCAGTACTTC. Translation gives CASSSAPDSVYEQYF.

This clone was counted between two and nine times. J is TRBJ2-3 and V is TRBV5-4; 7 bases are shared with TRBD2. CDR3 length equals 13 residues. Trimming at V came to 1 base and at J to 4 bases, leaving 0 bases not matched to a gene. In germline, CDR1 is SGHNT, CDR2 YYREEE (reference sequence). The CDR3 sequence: CASSLRGADTQYF. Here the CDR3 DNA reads TGTGCCAGCAGCTTGCGGGGGGCAGATACGCAGTATTTT.

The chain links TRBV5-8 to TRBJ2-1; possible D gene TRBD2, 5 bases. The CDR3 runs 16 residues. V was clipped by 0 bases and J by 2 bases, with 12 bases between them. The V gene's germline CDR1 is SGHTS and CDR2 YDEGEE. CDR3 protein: CASSLGTSRTYNEQFF. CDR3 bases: TGTGCCAGCAGCTTGGGGACTTCGCGGACCTACAATGAGCAGTTCTTC.

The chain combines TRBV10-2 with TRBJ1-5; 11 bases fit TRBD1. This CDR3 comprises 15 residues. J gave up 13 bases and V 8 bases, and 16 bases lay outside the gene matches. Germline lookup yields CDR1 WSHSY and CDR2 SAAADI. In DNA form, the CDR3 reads TGCGCCAGCTCCACGATGGGGACAGGGGGTCGTTATCAGCATTTT. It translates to CASSTMGTGGRYQHF.

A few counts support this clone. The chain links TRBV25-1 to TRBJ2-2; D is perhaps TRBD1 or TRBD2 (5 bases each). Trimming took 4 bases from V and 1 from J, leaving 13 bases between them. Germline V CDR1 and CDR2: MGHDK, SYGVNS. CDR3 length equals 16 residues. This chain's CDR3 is CASSGAGTVNTGELFF. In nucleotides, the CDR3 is TGTGCCAGCAGTGGGGCCGGGACGGTGAACACCGGGGAGCTGTTTTTT.

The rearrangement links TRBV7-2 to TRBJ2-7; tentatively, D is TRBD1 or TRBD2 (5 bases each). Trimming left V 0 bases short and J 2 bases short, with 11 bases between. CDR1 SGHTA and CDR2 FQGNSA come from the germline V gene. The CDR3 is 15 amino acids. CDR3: CASSLARDPAYEQYF. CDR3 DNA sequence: TGTGCCAGCAGCTTAGCGAGGGACCCAGCCTACGAGCAGTACTTC.

The chain's CDR3 is CASSPNREGSYGYTF. In DNA form, the CDR3 reads TGCGCCAGCAGCCCGAACAGGGAGGGCTCGTATGGCTACACCTTC. The chain joins TRBV5-1 to TRBJ1-2, with D maybe TRBD1 (6 bases). Germline CDR1 is SGHRS and CDR2 is YFSETQ. V was cut by 4 bases and J by 5 bases, with 18 bases left in between. The CDR3 has 15 amino acids.

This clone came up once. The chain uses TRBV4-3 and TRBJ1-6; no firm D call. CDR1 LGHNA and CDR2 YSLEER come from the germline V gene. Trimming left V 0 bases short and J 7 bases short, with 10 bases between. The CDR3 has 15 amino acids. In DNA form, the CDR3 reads TGCGCCAGCAGCCAAGATCTAGGCTTCAATTCACCCCTCCACTTT. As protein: CASSQDLGFNSPLHF.

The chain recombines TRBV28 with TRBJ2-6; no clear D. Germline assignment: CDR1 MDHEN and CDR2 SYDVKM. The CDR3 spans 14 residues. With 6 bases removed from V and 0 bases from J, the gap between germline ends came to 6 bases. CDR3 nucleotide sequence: TGTGCCAGCAGAACAAGCTCTGGGGCCAACGTCCTGACTTTC. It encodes CASRTSSGANVLTF.

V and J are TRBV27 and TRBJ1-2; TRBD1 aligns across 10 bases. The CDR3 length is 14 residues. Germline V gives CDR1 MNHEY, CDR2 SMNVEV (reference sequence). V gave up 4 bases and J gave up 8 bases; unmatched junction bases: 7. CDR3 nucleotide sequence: TGTGCCAGCAGTTCCATCGACAGGGGGCGAGGCTACACCTTC. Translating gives CASSSIDRGRGYTF.

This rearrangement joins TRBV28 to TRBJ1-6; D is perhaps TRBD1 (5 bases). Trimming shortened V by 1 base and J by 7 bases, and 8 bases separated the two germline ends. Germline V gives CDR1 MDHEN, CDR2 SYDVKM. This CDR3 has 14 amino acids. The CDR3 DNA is TGTGCCAGCAGTTTATCAGGGCCAAATTCACCCCTCCACTTT. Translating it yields CASSLSGPNSPLHF.

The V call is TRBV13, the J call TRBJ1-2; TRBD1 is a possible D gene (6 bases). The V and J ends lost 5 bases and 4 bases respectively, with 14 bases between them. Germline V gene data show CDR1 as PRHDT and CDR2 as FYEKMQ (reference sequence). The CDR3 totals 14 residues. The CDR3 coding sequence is TGTGCCAGCAGCCAGAGTGGGGGCACCTATGGCTACACCTTC. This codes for CASSQSGGTYGYTF.

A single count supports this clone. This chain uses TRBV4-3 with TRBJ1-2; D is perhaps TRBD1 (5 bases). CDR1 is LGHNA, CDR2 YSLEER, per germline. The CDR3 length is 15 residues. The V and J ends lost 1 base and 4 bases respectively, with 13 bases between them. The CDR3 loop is CASSQVRGTRYGYTF. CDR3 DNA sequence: TGCGCCAGCAGCCAAGTTAGAGGGACTCGCTATGGCTACACCTTC.

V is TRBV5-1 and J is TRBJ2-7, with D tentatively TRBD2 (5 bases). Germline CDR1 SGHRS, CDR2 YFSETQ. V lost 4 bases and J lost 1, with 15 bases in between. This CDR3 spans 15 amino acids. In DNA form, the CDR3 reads TGCGCCAGCAGCCAACTCGAGGCGGGTTCCTACGAGCAGTACTTC. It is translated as CASSQLEAGSYEQYF. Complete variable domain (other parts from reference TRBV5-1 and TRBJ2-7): KAGVTQTPRYLIKTRGQQVTLSCSPISGHRSVSWYQQTPGQGLQFLFEYFSETQRNKGNFPGRFSGRQFSNSRSEMNVSTLELGDSALYLCASSQLEAGSYEQYFGPGTRLTVT.

CDR3 bases: TGTGCCAGCAGCCCTTTTTTGGGGTCTAACTATGGCTACACCTTC. The encoded protein is CASSPFLGSNYGYTF. The chain has TRBV7-2 and TRBJ1-2; no firm D call. Trimming took 5 bases from V and 0 from J, leaving 13 bases between them. The germline V gene has CDR1 SGHTA and CDR2 FQGNSA. The CDR3 runs to 15 residues.

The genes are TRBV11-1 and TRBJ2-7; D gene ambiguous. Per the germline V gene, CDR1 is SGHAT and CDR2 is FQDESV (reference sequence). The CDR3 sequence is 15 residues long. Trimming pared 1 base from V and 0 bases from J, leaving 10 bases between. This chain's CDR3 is CASSLGRRSSYEQYF. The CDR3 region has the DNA TGTGCCAGCAGCTTAGGACGACGGAGCTCCTACGAGCAGTACTTC.

The CDR3 loop reads CASSLGTLENEQFF. As DNA, the CDR3 is TGTGCCAGCAGTCTCGGGACTCTAGAGAATGAGCAGTTCTTC. The J gene is TRBJ2-1, the V gene TRBV28; tentatively, D is TRBD2 (6 bases). The CDR3 spans 14 residues. CDR1 and CDR2 (germline): MDHEN, SYDVKM. V lost 5 bases, J lost 7 bases, and 15 bases lay in between.

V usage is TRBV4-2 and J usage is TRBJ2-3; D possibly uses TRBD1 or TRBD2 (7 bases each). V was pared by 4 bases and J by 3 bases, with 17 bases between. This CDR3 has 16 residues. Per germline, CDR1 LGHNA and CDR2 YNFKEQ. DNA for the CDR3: TGTGCCAGCAGCCTCCATAGACAGGGAGGGACAGATACGCAGTATTTT. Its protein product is CASSLHRQGGTDTQYF.

The CDR3 DNA sequence: TGCAGCGGCTCTCTGGGACAGGGGGACACCGGGGAGCTGTTTTTT. The encoded protein is CSGSLGQGDTGELFF. The chain combines TRBV29-1 with TRBJ2-2, with 11 bases that match TRBD1. Per germline, CDR1 SQVTM and CDR2 ANQGSEA. With V trimmed by 7 bases and J by 3 bases, 7 bases remained unmatched. The CDR3 consists of 15 residues.

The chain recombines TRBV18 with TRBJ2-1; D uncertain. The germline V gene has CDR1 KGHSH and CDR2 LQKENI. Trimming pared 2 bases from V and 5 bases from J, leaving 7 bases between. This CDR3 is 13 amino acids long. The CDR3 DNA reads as TGTGCCAGCTCACCAGGGATAGACAATGAGCAGTTCTTC. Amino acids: CASSPGIDNEQFF.

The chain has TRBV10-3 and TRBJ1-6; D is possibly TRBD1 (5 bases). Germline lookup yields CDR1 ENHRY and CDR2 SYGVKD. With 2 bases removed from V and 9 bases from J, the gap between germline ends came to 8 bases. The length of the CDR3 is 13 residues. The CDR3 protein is CAISEAGGSPLHF. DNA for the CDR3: TGTGCCATCAGTGAGGCCGGGGGTTCACCCCTCCACTTT.